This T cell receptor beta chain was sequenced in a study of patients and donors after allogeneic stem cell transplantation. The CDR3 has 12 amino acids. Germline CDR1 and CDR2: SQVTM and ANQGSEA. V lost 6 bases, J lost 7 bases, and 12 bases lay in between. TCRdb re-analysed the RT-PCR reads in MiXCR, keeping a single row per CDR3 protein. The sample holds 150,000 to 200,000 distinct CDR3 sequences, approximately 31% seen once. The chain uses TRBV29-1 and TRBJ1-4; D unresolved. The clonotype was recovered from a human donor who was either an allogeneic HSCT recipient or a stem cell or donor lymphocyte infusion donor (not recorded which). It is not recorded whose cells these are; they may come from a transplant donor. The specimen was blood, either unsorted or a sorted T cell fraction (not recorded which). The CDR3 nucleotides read TGCAGCGTCAGGCCGGAGGGTGAAAAACTGTTTTTT. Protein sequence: CSVRPEGEKLFF.